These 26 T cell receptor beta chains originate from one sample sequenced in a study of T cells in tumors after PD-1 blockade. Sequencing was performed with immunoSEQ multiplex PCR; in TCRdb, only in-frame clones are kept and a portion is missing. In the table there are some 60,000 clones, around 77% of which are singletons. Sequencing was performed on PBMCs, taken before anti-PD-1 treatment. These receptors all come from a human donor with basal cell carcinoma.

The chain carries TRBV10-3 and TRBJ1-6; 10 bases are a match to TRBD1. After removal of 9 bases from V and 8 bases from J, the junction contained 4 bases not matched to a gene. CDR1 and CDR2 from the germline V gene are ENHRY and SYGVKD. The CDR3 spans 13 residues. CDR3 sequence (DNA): TGTGCCATAGGGACAGGGGCGGATTCACCCCTCCACTTT. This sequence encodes CAIGTGADSPLHF.

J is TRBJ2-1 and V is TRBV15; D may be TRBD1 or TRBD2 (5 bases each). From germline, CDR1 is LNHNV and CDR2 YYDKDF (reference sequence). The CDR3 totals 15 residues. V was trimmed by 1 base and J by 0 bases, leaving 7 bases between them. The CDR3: CATSRGGSSYNEQFF. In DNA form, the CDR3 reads TGTGCCACCAGCAGAGGGGGGAGCTCCTACAATGAGCAGTTCTTC.

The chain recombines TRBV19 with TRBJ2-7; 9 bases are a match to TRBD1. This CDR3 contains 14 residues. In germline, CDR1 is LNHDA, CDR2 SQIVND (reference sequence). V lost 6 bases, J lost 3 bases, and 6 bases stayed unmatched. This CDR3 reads CASSSPGQGYEQYF. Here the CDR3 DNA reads TGTGCCAGTAGCTCGCCGGGACAGGGCTACGAGCAGTACTTC.

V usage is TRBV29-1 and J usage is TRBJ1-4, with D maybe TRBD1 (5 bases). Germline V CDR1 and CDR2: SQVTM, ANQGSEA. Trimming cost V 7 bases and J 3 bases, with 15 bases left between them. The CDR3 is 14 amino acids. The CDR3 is CSAGRVGANEKLFF. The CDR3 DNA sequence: TGCAGCGCCGGCAGAGTGGGGGCTAATGAAAAACTGTTTTTT.

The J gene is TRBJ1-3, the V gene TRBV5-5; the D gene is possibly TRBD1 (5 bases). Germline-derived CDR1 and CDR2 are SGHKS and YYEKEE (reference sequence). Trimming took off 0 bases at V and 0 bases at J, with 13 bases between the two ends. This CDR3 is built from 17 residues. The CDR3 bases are TGTGCCAGCAGCTTGGACTCGGGGGGTGTCTCTGGAAACACCATATATTTT. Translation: CASSLDSGGVSGNTIYF. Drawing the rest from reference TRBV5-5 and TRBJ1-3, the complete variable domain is DAGVTQSPTHLIKTRGQQVTLRCSPISGHKSVSWYQQVLGQGPQFIFQYYEKEERGRGNFPDRFSARQFPNYSSELNVNALLLGDSALYLCASSLDSGGVSGNTIYFGEGSWLTVV.

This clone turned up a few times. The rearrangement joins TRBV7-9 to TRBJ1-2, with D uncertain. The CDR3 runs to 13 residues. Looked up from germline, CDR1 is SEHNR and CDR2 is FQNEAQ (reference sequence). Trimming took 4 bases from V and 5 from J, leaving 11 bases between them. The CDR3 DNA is TGTGCCAGCAGCTCGTCCCCGGAGTATGGCTACACCTTC. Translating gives CASSSSPEYGYTF.

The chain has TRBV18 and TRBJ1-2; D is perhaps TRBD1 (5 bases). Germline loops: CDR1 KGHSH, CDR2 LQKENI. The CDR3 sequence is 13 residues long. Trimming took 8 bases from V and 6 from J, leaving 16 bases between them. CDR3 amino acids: CASQGVTRNGYTF. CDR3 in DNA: TGTGCCAGCCAAGGGGTTACGAGGAATGGCTACACCTTC.

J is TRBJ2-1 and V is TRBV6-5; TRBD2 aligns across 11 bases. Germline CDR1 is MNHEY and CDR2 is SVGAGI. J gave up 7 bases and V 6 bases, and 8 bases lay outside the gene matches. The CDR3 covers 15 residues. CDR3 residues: CASRVAGGPVNEQFF. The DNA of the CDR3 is TGTGCCAGCAGGGTAGCGGGGGGGCCAGTAAATGAGCAGTTCTTC.

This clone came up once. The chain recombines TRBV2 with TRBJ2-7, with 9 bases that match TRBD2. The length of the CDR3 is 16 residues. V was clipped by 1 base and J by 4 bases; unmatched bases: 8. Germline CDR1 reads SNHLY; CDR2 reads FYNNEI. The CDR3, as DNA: TGTGCCAGCAGTGAAGTTTCTAGCGGGGCCCTTTACGAGCAGTACTTC. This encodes CASSEVSSGALYEQYF.

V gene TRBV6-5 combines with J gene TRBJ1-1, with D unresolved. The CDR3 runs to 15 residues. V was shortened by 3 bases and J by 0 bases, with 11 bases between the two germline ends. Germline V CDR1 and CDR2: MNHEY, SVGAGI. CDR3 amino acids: CASSYRAGMNTEAFF. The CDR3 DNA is TGTGCCAGCAGTTATAGGGCAGGTATGAACACTGAAGCTTTCTTT.

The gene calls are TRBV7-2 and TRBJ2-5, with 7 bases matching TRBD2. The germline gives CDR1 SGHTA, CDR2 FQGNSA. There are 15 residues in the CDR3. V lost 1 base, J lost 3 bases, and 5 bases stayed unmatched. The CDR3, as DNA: TGTGCCAGCAGCTTAGGATGGGGGGGGGAAGAGACCCAGTACTTC. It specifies CASSLGWGGEETQYF.

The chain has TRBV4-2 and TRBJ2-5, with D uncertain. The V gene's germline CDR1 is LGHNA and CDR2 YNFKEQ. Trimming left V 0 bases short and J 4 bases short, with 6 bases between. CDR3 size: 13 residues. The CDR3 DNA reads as TGTGCCAGCAGCCAAGAATTACGAGAGACCCAGTACTTC. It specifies CASSQELRETQYF.

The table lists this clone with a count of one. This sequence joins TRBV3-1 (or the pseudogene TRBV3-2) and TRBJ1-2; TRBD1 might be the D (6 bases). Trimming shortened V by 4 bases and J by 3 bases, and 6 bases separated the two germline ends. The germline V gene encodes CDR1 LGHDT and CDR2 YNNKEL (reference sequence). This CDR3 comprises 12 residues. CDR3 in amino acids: CASSPGDYGYTF. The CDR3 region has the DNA TGTGCCAGCAGCCCAGGGGACTATGGCTACACCTTC.

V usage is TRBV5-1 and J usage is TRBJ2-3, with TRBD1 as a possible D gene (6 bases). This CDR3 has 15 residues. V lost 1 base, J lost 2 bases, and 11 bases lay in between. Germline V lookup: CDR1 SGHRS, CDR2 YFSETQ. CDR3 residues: CASSLRGTHTDTQYF. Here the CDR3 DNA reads TGCGCCAGCAGCTTGAGGGGGACACACACAGATACGCAGTATTTT.

The CDR3 loop is CASRKGGGSGANVLTF. The CDR3 nucleotides are TGCGCCTCCCGAAAAGGGGGAGGCTCTGGGGCCAACGTCCTGACTTTC. This chain uses TRBV5-1 with TRBJ2-6; D assignment may be TRBD1 or TRBD2 (6 bases each). The CDR3 totals 16 residues. Germline assignment: CDR1 SGHRS and CDR2 YFSETQ. Trimming removed 10 bases from V and 0 bases from J, with 17 bases in between.

Here the CDR3 reads CASSRDFSSGNTIYF. The CDR3 region has the DNA TGTGCCAGCAGCAGGGACTTTAGCTCTGGAAACACCATATATTTT. This chain links TRBV6-5 with TRBJ1-3; D may be TRBD1 (5 bases). The V end lost 6 bases, the J end lost 0 bases, and 12 bases lay between the germline ends. The CDR3 is 15 amino acids. Germline CDR1 and CDR2: MNHEY and SVGAGI.

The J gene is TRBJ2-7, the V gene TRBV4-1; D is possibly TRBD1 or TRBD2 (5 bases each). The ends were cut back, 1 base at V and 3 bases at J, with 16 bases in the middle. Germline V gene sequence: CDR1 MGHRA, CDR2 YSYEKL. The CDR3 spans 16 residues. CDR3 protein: CASSQVPDGADYEQYF. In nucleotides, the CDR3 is TGCGCCAGCAGCCAAGTCCCTGACGGGGCAGACTACGAGCAGTACTTC.

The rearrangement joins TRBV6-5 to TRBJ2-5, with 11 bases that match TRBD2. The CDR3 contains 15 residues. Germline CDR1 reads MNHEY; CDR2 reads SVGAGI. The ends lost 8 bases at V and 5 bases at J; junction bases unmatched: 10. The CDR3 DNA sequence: TGTGCCAGCTGGGAGGGGACTAGCGGTTGGGAGACCCAGTACTTC. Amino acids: CASWEGTSGWETQYF.

CDR3 sequence reads: CASSSGHGGSYEQYF. The CDR3 bases are TGCGCCAGCAGCTCCGGACACGGCGGCTCCTACGAGCAGTACTTC. The chain has TRBV5-1 and TRBJ2-7, with a possible D match to TRBD1 (5 bases). V shed 3 bases and J shed 0 bases, with 13 bases lying between them. The CDR3 loop spans 15 amino acids. Germline V CDR1 and CDR2: SGHRS, YFSETQ.

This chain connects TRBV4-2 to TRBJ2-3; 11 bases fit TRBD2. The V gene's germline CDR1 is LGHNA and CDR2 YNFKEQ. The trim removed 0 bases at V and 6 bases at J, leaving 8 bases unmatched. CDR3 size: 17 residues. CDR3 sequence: CASSQDKGLAVGDTQYF. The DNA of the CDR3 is TGTGCCAGCAGCCAAGATAAGGGACTAGCGGTTGGGGATACGCAGTATTTT.

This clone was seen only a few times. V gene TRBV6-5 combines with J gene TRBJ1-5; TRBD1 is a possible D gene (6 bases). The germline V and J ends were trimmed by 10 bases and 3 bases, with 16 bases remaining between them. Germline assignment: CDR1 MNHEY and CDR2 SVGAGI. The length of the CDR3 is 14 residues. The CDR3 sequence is CATEQGWDNQPQHF. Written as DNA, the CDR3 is TGTGCCACCGAACAGGGTTGGGACAATCAGCCCCAGCATTTT.

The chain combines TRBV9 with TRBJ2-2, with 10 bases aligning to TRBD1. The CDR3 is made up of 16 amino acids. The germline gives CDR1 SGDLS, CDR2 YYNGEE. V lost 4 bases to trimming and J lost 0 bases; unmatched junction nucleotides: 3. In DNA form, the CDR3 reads TGTGCCAGCAGCCTCGGACAGGGGGCGAACACCGGGGAGCTGTTTTTT. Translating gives CASSLGQGANTGELFF.

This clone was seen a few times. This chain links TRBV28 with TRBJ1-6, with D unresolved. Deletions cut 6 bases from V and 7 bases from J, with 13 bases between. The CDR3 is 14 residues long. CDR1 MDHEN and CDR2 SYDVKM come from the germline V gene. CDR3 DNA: TGTGCCAGCAGCGGAATCGCCTTAAATTCACCCCTCCACTTT. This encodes CASSGIALNSPLHF.

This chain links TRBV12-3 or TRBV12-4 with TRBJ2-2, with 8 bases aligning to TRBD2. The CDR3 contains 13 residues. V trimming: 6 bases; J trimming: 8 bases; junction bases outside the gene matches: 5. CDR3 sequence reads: CASRTGGQGELFF. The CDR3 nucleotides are TGTGCCAGCAGAACGGGGGGGCAAGGGGAGCTGTTTTTT.

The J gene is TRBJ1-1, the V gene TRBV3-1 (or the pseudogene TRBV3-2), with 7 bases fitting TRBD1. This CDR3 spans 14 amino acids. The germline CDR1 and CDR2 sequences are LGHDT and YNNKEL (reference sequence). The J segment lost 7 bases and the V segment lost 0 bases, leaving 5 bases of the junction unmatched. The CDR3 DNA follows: TGTGCCAGCAGCCAAGATAGGGACAGCTTTGAAGCTTTCTTT. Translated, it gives CASSQDRDSFEAFF.

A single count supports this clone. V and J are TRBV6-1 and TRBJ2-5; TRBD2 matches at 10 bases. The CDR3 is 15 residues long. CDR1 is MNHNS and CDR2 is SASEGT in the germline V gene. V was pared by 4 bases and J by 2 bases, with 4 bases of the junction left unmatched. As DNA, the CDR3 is TGTGCCAGCAGTGGACTAGCGGGTGGTCAAGAGACCCAGTACTTC. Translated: CASSGLAGGQETQYF.